A selection of T cell receptor beta chains follows, all from one sample in a study of cytomegalovirus exposure and HLA in healthy donors. The assay was immunoSEQ multiplex PCR, and TCRdb's table has in-frame clones only and misses some. The data hold 150,000 to 200,000 clones, with around four fifths observed a single time. What was sequenced was PBMCs. Receptors were obtained from a female donor in good health and CMV-seronegative. Both conserved end residues are part of each CDR3. Fields, in order: D gene, clone size, J gene, V gene, CDR3 DNA, CDR3 protein. D genes are given only for firm matches. Only some rows state a clone size, as once, few, many or a class for expanded clones.

-,few,TRBJ1-1,TRBV7-9,TGTTCCAGCAGCTTACGTGCAGTTGAAGCTTTCTTT,CSSSLRAVEAFF
-,few,TRBJ2-7,TRBV4-3,TGCGCCAGCAGCCAAGAGAGGCGAACCTACGAGCAGTACTTC,CASSQERRTYEQYF
TRBD2,-,TRBJ2-5,TRBV10-3,TGTGCCATCAGTCTAGGACTAGCGGGAGAAATCGAGACCCAGTACTTC,CAISLGLAGEIETQYF
-,-,TRBJ2-7,TRBV21-1,TGTGCCAGCAGCAAAGGAAAAGGGACTAGCGGAAATTCCTACGAGCAGTACTTC,CASSKGKGTSGNSYEQYF
TRBD2,-,TRBJ2-7,TRBV5-1,TGCGCCAGCAGCAAACGACTAGCGGGATTCACCGGGGGGTCCTACGAGCAGTACTTC,CASSKRLAGFTGGSYEQYF
-,-,TRBJ2-7,TRBV15,TGTGCCACCAGCAGAGACAGGGGAAAGTACGAGCAGTACTTC,CATSRDRGKYEQYF
-,-,TRBJ1-1,TRBV28,TGTGCCAGCTTTAACGGGAACACTGAAGCTTTCTTT,CASFNGNTEAFF
-,-,TRBJ1-4,TRBV9,TGTGCCAGCAGCGTAGGACCAGGGCGGAGAAATGAAAAACTGTTTTTT,CASSVGPGRRNEKLFF
-,once,TRBJ2-5,TRBV27,TGTGCCAGCAGTTACGGGGTCGGAGAGACCCAGTACTTC,CASSYGVGETQYF
-,-,TRBJ1-1,TRBV7-9,TGTGCCAGCAGCTTCACGGGGAGCACTGAAGCTTTCTTT,CASSFTGSTEAFF
-,-,TRBJ2-7,TRBV5-4,TGTGCCAGCAGCTTGCCCCCACACATCGAGCAGTACTTC,CASSLPPHIEQYF
-,-,TRBJ1-5,TRBV7-3,TGTGCCAGCAGCAACGGGGGAGCGCGACCGTGGCCCCAGCATTTT,CASSNGGARPWPQHF
-,-,TRBJ2-3,TRBV2,TGTGCCAGTAGGGGGACCTCCACAGATACGCAGTATTTT,CASRGTSTDTQYF
-,few,TRBJ1-1,TRBV25-1,TGTGCCAGCAGTGAACAATCAGGGTTGAACACTGAAGCTTTCTTT,CASSEQSGLNTEAFF
-,few,TRBJ1-2,TRBV30,TGTGCCTGGAGTGGTCAGCAGGACACCTTC,CAWSGQQDTF
-,-,TRBJ1-4,TRBV5-6,TGTGCCAGCACCGCTTCGGGAATTTTCCAGGCCCTTAATGAAAAACTGTTTTTT,CASTASGIFQALNEKLFF
-,-,TRBJ2-2,TRBV6-4,TGTGCCAGCAGTGAAAGGCGGGGGAACACCGGGGAGCTGTTTTTT,CASSERRGNTGELFF
-,few,TRBJ1-1,TRBV5-6,TGTGCCAGCAGCTTGTTCGGCCAGGGAGGGAAGACTGAAGCTTTCTTT,CASSLFGQGGKTEAFF
-,-,TRBJ2-2,TRBV4-3,TGCGCCAGCAGCCGCCAAATGAGCCCCGGGGAGCTGTTTTTT,CASSRQMSPGELFF
TRBD1,-,TRBJ1-1,TRBV5-6,TGTGCCAGCAGCTCGGGACAGGGGATTGAGGTGAACACTGAAGCTTTCTTT,CASSSGQGIEVNTEAFF
TRBD1,-,TRBJ2-7,TRBV28,TGTGCCAGCAGTTTACCTATACAGGGGTTAGAAAACTACGAGCAGTACTTC,CASSLPIQGLENYEQYF
TRBD1,few,TRBJ2-7,TRBV5-1,TGCGCCAACTCTTTACCGACAGGGCGCTACGAGCAGTACTTC,CANSLPTGRYEQYF
-,-,TRBJ1-1,TRBV11-2,TGTGCCAGCAGCCCTTTTGGCGGGGGCGAAGGTTTCTTT,CASSPFGGGEGFF
TRBD2,-,TRBJ2-1,TRBV7-9,TGTGCCAGCAGCTTATGGTCCCCCGGGACTAGCAAGCAGTTCTTC,CASSLWSPGTSKQFF
-,-,TRBJ2-2,TRBV6-4,TGTGCCAGCAGTCTTACACGGAACACCGGGGAGCTGTTTTTT,CASSLTRNTGELFF
TRBD1,few,TRBJ2-7,TRBV5-5,TGTGCCAGCAGCTTGTCAAGGGGGCTTTACGACTACGAGCAGTACTTC,CASSLSRGLYDYEQYF
TRBD1,-,TRBJ1-5,TRBV6-4,TGTGCCAGCAGGCACCTCAGGGGGTCCAATCAGCCCCAGCATTTT,CASRHLRGSNQPQHF
-,-,TRBJ2-3,TRBV7-2,TGTGCCAGCAGCTTAGGTCGGGGATCAGATACGCAGTATTTT,CASSLGRGSDTQYF
TRBD1,-,TRBJ1-4,TRBV30,TGTGCCTGGACGAGAGTGGGGACAGGGGGCGGAAAACTGTTTTTT,CAWTRVGTGGGKLFF
-,-,TRBJ1-1,TRBV27,TGTGCCAGCAGTCCCGGCGGGGATGAGAACACTGAAGCTTTCTTT,CASSPGGDENTEAFF
TRBD1,few,TRBJ1-1,TRBV11-2,TGTGCCAGCAGCAATATCCGGGACAGGGGAGACACTGAAGCTTTCTTT,CASSNIRDRGDTEAFF
TRBD1,-,TRBJ2-7,TRBV7-6,TGTGCCAGCACTATCCCCGGACAGGGAAACGAGCAGTACTTC,CASTIPGQGNEQYF
TRBD2,-,TRBJ2-1,TRBV18,TGTGCCAGCTCACGGACTAGCGGGAACGGGGGTGAGCAGTTCTTC,CASSRTSGNGGEQFF
TRBD1,few,TRBJ1-1,TRBV6-5,TGTGCCAGCAGTCACCGGGACAGAAAGAACACTGAAGCTTTCTTT,CASSHRDRKNTEAFF
-,-,TRBJ2-6,TRBV27,TGTGCCACCAACTCTGGGGCCAACGTCCTGACTTTC,CATNSGANVLTF
-,-,TRBJ1-5,TRBV19,TGTGCCAGTAGGAAACCCCTGGGGGGGCCCGGGAGCAATCAGCCCCAGCATTTT,CASRKPLGGPGSNQPQHF
-,few,TRBJ1-1,TRBV29-1,TGCAGCGTAACGACAGGGAACACTGAAGCTTTCTTT,CSVTTGNTEAFF
-,few,TRBJ2-1,TRBV19,TGTGCCAGTAGTATAGGGGGGCAGGTCGAGCAGTTCTTC,CASSIGGQVEQFF
TRBD1,-,TRBJ2-2,TRBV4-3,TGCGCCAGTAGCCACATTGGACAGGGCAGGGACACCGGGGAGCTGTTTTTT,CASSHIGQGRDTGELFF
-,-,TRBJ1-1,TRBV28,TGTGCCAGCCTCATTACCAGGAGGGCTTTCTTT,CASLITRRAFF
TRBD2,-,TRBJ2-3,TRBV4-2,TGTGCCAGCAGCCAAGATCTGGCGGGGGATAACACAGATACGCAGTATTTT,CASSQDLAGDNTDTQYF
-,-,TRBJ1-1,TRBV7-9,TGTGCCAGCAGCTCGGGGGGTTTTGAAGCTTTCTTT,CASSSGGFEAFF
TRBD1,few,TRBJ1-6,TRBV6-6,TGTGCCAGCAGTGGGCTAACAGGGGGGAATTCACCCCTCCACTTT,CASSGLTGGNSPLHF
TRBD2,-,TRBJ2-5,TRBV7-9,TGTGCCAGCAGCTTTTTGGGGGGGGGCGGGGGGCAAGAGACCCAGTACTTC,CASSFLGGGGGQETQYF
-,few,TRBJ1-2,TRBV7-8,TGTGCCAGCAGCGTAGCTACAGGGCTACTCTATGGCTACACCTTC,CASSVATGLLYGYTF
TRBD1,-,TRBJ1-6,TRBV5-3,TGTGCCAGAAGCATACTTAAGACAGGGAATGAAGATTCACCCCTCCACTTT,CARSILKTGNEDSPLHF
-,-,TRBJ1-5,TRBV6-1,TGTGCCAGCAGTGAGTCCGGGCAGGGTCAGCCCCAGCATTTT,CASSESGQGQPQHF
-,once,TRBJ2-5,TRBV19,TGTGCCAGTAGTGTACGAGAAGAGACCCAGTACTTC,CASSVREETQYF
TRBD1,-,TRBJ1-6,TRBV28,TGTGCCAGCAGTTTTCCCAGGGGGATCTATTCACCCCTCCACTTT,CASSFPRGIYSPLHF
-,-,TRBJ1-1,TRBV11-3,TGTGCCAGCAGCTTAGGGGTCGGAGGGGACACTGAAGCTTTCTTT,CASSLGVGGDTEAFF
TRBD1,-,TRBJ1-2,TRBV19,TGTGCCAGTAGGCAGGGGGCGAGAGATGGCTACACCTTC,CASRQGARDGYTF
-,-,TRBJ1-4,TRBV6-5,TGTGCCAGCAGTCTGAGTGCAACTAATGAAAAACTGTTTTTT,CASSLSATNEKLFF